The 28 T cell receptor beta chains given below trace back to one sample, sequenced in a study of spatial heterogeneity in lung cancer (dated by TCRdb to about 2019). Here is what the overall study found, with its caveats: The number of expanded intratumoral alpha and beta TCRs correlated with the tumor nonsynonymous mutation count.

The time point tag for this specimen amounts to: sample taken at primary tumor resection. Their antigen targets remain unknown. The library was obtained by 5' RACE. For sequencing, a NextSeq 500 was employed. Through fastp at Q25 and MiXCR, TCRdb rebuilt clones from the public reads, retaining in-frame beta chains. One record per CDR3 amino acid sequence lists the most common genes and DNA. Present in this sample are approximately 8,000 distinct CDR3 sequences, around 9.6% of which were seen just once. The ten largest account for about 12% of the sample. This material consisted of lung tumor tissue, taken at surgery. The receptor source for this set is a male donor with early-stage non-small cell lung cancer.

The genes are TRBV27 and TRBJ2-2, with D tentatively TRBD1 (6 bases). Germline CDR1 MNHEY, CDR2 SMNVEV (reference sequence). The CDR3 runs to 14 residues. Trimming removed 6 bases at V and 3 bases at J, with 11 bases between. CDR3 sequence: CASRSQGYTGELFF. In nucleotides, the CDR3 is TGTGCCAGCAGATCTCAGGGGTACACCGGGGAGCTGTTTTTT.

At least ten counts were recorded for this clonotype. This chain links TRBV11-3 with TRBJ2-1, with D hard to call. CDR1 and CDR2 from the germline V gene are SGHNT and YENEEA. Trimming cost V 3 bases and J 0 bases, with 3 bases left between them. The CDR3 contains 13 residues. The CDR3 loop reads CASSLGSYNEQFF. The CDR3 nucleotides read TGTGCCAGCAGCTTGGGCTCCTACAATGAGCAGTTCTTC. Variable domain in full (rest from reference TRBV11-3 and TRBJ2-1): EAGVVQSPRYKIIEKKQPVAFWCNPISGHNTLYWYLQNLGQGPELLIRYENEEAVDDSQLPKDRFSAERLKGVDSTLKIQPAELGDSAVYLCASSLGSYNEQFFGPGTRLTVL.

Ten or more counts support this clonotype. The CDR3 DNA reads TGCAGTGCTAGAGATCTCGATGGCCTAGCTGCAGGGGTTCAGTACTTC. The encoded protein is CSARDLDGLAAGVQYF. The gene calls are TRBV20-1 and TRBJ2-4; possibly TRBD1 for D (6 bases). The CDR3 is made up of 16 amino acids. Looked up from germline, CDR1 is DFQATT and CDR2 is SNEGSKA (reference sequence). V lost 0 bases and J 11 bases, leaving 23 bases between the germline ends.

This clonotype was seen a handful of times. The V gene is TRBV27, the J gene TRBJ2-7; 7 positions agree with TRBD2. This CDR3 region has 15 residues. In germline, CDR1 is MNHEY, CDR2 SMNVEV (reference sequence). Germline trimming cut 5 bases from V and 1 base from J; bases unmatched to any gene: 8. This CDR3 reads CASSLRPGRSYEQYF. CDR3 in DNA: TGTGCCAGCAGTCTTCGGCCCGGGAGGTCCTACGAGCAGTACTTC.

In its sample, this clonotype is medium-sized. The V and J genes are TRBV27 and TRBJ2-7, with 8 bases aligning to TRBD2. The germline V gene encodes CDR1 MNHEY and CDR2 SMNVEV (reference sequence). The V and J ends lost 2 bases and 4 bases, in that order; junction bases with no gene match: 10. The CDR3 loop spans 16 amino acids. CDR3 DNA sequence: TGTGCCAGCAGTTTAAGCGGGGGAGCTGGTCCGTACGAGCAGTACGTC. This sequence encodes CASSLSGGAGPYEQYV.

This clonotype came up many times. The V gene is TRBV5-1, the J gene TRBJ2-1; 7 positions agree with TRBD2. The CDR3 spans 15 residues. The V and J ends lost 0 bases and 3 bases, in that order; junction bases with no gene match: 3. Germline CDR1 SGHRS, CDR2 YFSETQ. Written as DNA, the CDR3 is TGCGCCAGCAGCTTGGCTGGGGGGGACTACAATGAGCAGTTCTTC. Protein: CASSLAGGDYNEQFF.

This clonotype ranks as medium-sized. V usage is TRBV14 and J usage is TRBJ2-7; D call uncertain. Germline V lookup: CDR1 SGHDN, CDR2 FVKESK. The CDR3 spans 11 residues. V lost 8 bases and J 5 bases, leaving 10 bases between the germline ends. The CDR3 reads CASGWVHEQYF. CDR3 coding DNA: TGTGCCAGCGGGTGGGTCCACGAGCAGTACTTC. The full variable domain, with the rest looked up from reference TRBV14 and TRBJ2-7, is EAGVTQFPSHSVIEKGQTVTLRCDPISGHDNLYWYRRVMGKEIKFLLHFVKESKQDESGMPNNRFLAERTGGTYSTLKVQPAELEDSGVYFCASGWVHEQYFGPGTRLTVT.

This clonotype was seen at least ten times. This rearrangement joins TRBV29-1 to TRBJ1-1; the match to TRBD1 covers 12 bases. The CDR3 is 14 residues long. Germline CDR1 reads SQVTM; CDR2 reads ANQGSEA. V lost 7 bases to trimming and J lost 5 bases; unmatched junction nucleotides: 8. The DNA of the CDR3 is TGCAGCGGTGCATGGGACAGGGGGCGGACTGAAGCTTTCTTT. Its protein product is CSGAWDRGRTEAFF.

This clonotype appeared many times. This chain links TRBV18 with TRBJ2-4, with D tentatively TRBD1 (6 bases). V lost 6 bases and J 4 bases, leaving 10 bases between the germline ends. Germline CDR1 KGHSH, CDR2 LQKENI. CDR3 length: 13 amino acids. CDR3 loop: CASSLDRKNIQYF. The CDR3 region has the DNA TGTGCCAGCTCCCTAGACAGGAAAAACATTCAGTACTTC. The whole variable domain, filled in from reference TRBV18 and TRBJ2-4, reads NAGVMQNPRHLVRRRGQEARLRCSPMKGHSHVYWYRQLPEEGLKFMVYLQKENIIDESGMPKERFSAEFPKEGPSILRIQQVVRGDSAAYFCASSLDRKNIQYFGAGTRLSVL.

There are many counts of this clonotype. V usage is TRBV10-3 and J usage is TRBJ1-2, with D hard to call. Germline V lookup: CDR1 ENHRY, CDR2 SYGVKD. Trimming removed 0 bases from V and 1 base from J, with 9 bases in between. The CDR3 contains 15 residues. The CDR3 here is CAISESMEINYGYTF. Here the CDR3 DNA reads TGTGCCATCAGTGAGTCGATGGAGATTAACTATGGCTACACCTTC.

The chain employs TRBV7-6 and TRBJ2-7; either TRBD1 or TRBD2 may supply D (5 bases each). V lost 2 bases and J 1 base, leaving 15 bases between the germline ends. Germline CDR1 is SGHVS and CDR2 is FNYEAQ. The CDR3 spans 16 residues. The CDR3 protein is CASSLYGRDPSYEQYF. The CDR3 region has the DNA TGTGCCAGCAGCTTATATGGCAGGGACCCTTCCTACGAGCAGTACTTC.

This clonotype was seen repeatedly, ten times or more. The rearrangement joins TRBV10-3 to TRBJ2-2; D remains unclear. The V gene's germline CDR1 is ENHRY and CDR2 SYGVKD. The ends were cut back, 6 bases at V and 8 bases at J, with 13 bases in the middle. The CDR3 totals 13 residues. CDR3 loop: CAISETSKGELFF. The CDR3 bases are TGTGCCATCAGCGAGACATCCAAGGGGGAGCTGTTTTTT.

This clonotype was seen ten or more times. The chain is built from TRBV10-3 and TRBJ2-3; D uncertain. The CDR3 is made up of 13 amino acids. Germline V gene lookup returns CDR1 ENHRY and CDR2 SYGVKD. Trimming shortened V by 2 bases and J by 2 bases, and 5 bases separated the two germline ends. CDR3: CAISEPNTDTQYF. The CDR3 DNA follows: TGTGCCATCAGTGAGCCAAACACAGATACGCAGTATTTT.

This chain links TRBV4-2 with TRBJ2-5; D unresolved. Per the germline V gene, CDR1 is LGHNA and CDR2 is YNFKEQ. The CDR3 loop spans 15 amino acids. V lost 0 bases and J lost 5, with 13 bases in between. Here the CDR3 reads CASSQEGYTSETQYF. The CDR3 DNA follows: TGTGCCAGCAGCCAAGAGGGTTACACCTCCGAGACCCAGTACTTC.

This clonotype was detected ten times or more. The rearrangement uses TRBV28 and TRBJ1-5, with TRBD1 as a possible D gene (6 bases). The CDR3 is 15 residues long. V dropped 3 bases and J dropped 3 bases, with 12 bases sitting between them. CDR1 and CDR2 from the germline V gene are MDHEN and SYDVKM. The CDR3 DNA reads as TGTGCCAGCAGTTTCAACAGGGCAGACAATCAGCCCCAGCATTTT. This translates into CASSFNRADNQPQHF.

This clonotype came up many times. The chain recombines TRBV7-9 with TRBJ2-7; the D gene is possibly TRBD2 (6 bases). Trimming stripped 5 bases from V and 5 bases from J, with 16 bases between. CDR3 length equals 14 residues. Germline loops: CDR1 SEHNR, CDR2 FQNEAQ (reference sequence). DNA of the CDR3: TGTGCCAGCAGCCCCGGGACTGCCCGCAACGAGCAGTACTTC. As protein: CASSPGTARNEQYF.

Many counts were recorded for this clonotype. The V call is TRBV20-1, the J call TRBJ1-4; 7 bases are a match to TRBD1. The CDR3 runs to 14 residues. Germline-derived CDR1 and CDR2 are DFQATT and SNEGSKA (reference sequence). V shed 1 base and J 6 bases; nucleotides not matched to a gene: 5. CDR3 residues: CSARGAGGDEKLFF. The DNA for the CDR3 is TGCAGTGCTAGAGGGGCAGGGGGTGATGAAAAACTGTTTTTT.

This clonotype appeared many times. This rearrangement joins TRBV30 to TRBJ2-1; tentative D call: TRBD1 (6 bases). The CDR3 is 14 residues long. Between the trimmed V and J ends, which lost 2 bases and 0 bases, there was a span of 8 bases. The germline gives CDR1 GTSNPN, CDR2 SVGIG (reference sequence). CDR3 in DNA: TGTGCCTGGAGTAGGGACACCTCCTACAATGAGCAGTTCTTC. It is translated as CAWSRDTSYNEQFF.

This clonotype is medium-sized in the sample. V usage is TRBV2 and J usage is TRBJ2-5; 7 bases fit TRBD2. The V gene end was trimmed by 2 bases and the J gene end by 2 bases; junction bases not matched to a gene: 5. Germline-derived CDR1 and CDR2 are SNHLY and FYNNEI. This CDR3 is built from 15 residues. In DNA form, the CDR3 reads TGTGCCAGCAGTGAATCACCTAGCGGACAAGAGACCCAGTACTTC. This encodes CASSESPSGQETQYF.

This clonotype was seen many times. V is TRBV5-1 and J is TRBJ2-7, with a tentative D call TRBD1 (6 bases). Germline-derived CDR1 and CDR2 are SGHRS and YFSETQ. The CDR3 length is 15 residues. Trimming cost V 0 bases and J 5 bases, with 15 bases left between them. The CDR3 sequence is CASSLEAGATHEQYF. The CDR3 DNA reads TGCGCCAGCAGCTTGGAGGCAGGGGCAACGCACGAGCAGTACTTC.

The sample holds many counts of this clonotype. V usage is TRBV2 and J usage is TRBJ1-2, with D uncertain. CDR3 length: 15 residues. CDR1 SNHLY and CDR2 FYNNEI come from the germline V gene. The V end lost 2 bases, the J end lost 5 bases, and 15 bases lay between the germline ends. CDR3 nucleotides: TGTGCCAGCAGTGAAAGTGGGTCAGTCGCATATGGCTACACCTTC. It codes for CASSESGSVAYGYTF.

This clonotype is judged medium-sized. The chain uses TRBV20-1 and TRBJ1-1; D is ambiguous. With 3 bases removed from V and 9 bases from J, the gap between germline ends came to 11 bases. This CDR3 region has 11 residues. Germline V gene lookup returns CDR1 DFQATT and CDR2 SNEGSKA (reference sequence). The CDR3: CSARIEFQAFF. The CDR3 coding sequence is TGCAGTGCTAGGATTGAGTTCCAAGCTTTCTTT.

This clonotype was observed many times. J is TRBJ2-1 and V is TRBV9, with a tentative D call TRBD1 (6 bases). V shed 4 bases and J shed 9 bases, with 8 bases lying between them. Germline assignment: CDR1 SGDLS and CDR2 YYNGEE. This CDR3 has 11 amino acids. CDR3 nucleotide sequence: TGTGCCAGCAGCCCAGGGGCTGAGCAGTTCTTC. Translating gives CASSPGAEQFF.

There are many counts of this clonotype. V is TRBV20-1 and J is TRBJ1-1; no reliable D call. The germline V gene has CDR1 DFQATT and CDR2 SNEGSKA (reference sequence). The CDR3 runs to 12 residues. Deletions cut 6 bases from V and 5 bases from J, with 13 bases between. CDR3: CSALEGGTEAFF. The DNA for the CDR3 is TGCAGTGCCTTAGAGGGCGGAACTGAAGCTTTCTTT.

V and J are TRBV28 and TRBJ2-1; D gene uncertain. This CDR3 has 12 amino acids. V dropped 2 bases and J dropped 3 bases, with 2 bases sitting between them. Germline V gene sequence: CDR1 MDHEN, CDR2 SYDVKM. DNA of the CDR3: TGTGCCAGCAGTTTAGGCTACAATGAGCAGTTCTTC. The encoded protein is CASSLGYNEQFF.

The V call is TRBV27, the J call TRBJ2-7; D is perhaps TRBD2 (5 bases). The V and J ends lost 3 bases and 7 bases respectively, with 7 bases between them. The CDR3 is 11 residues long. Germline CDR1 reads MNHEY; CDR2 reads SMNVEV (reference sequence). The CDR3 nucleotides read TGTGCCAGCAGTTTGGGGAGTGAGCAGTACTTC. Its protein product is CASSLGSEQYF.

There are many counts of this clonotype. The chain links TRBV19 to TRBJ1-2; D may be TRBD1 (6 bases). The V and J ends lost 3 bases and 0 bases respectively, with 14 bases between them. Germline V CDR1 and CDR2: LNHDA, SQIVND (reference sequence). The CDR3 has 16 amino acids. The CDR3: CASSMGSRGANYGYTF. The CDR3 DNA follows: TGTGCCAGTAGTATGGGTAGCAGGGGAGCTAACTATGGCTACACCTTC.

This clonotype showed up many times. The chain has TRBV20-1 and TRBJ2-5, with TRBD2 matching over 16 bases. Germline trimming cut 3 bases from V and 5 bases from J; bases unmatched to any gene: 3. The CDR3 totals 15 residues. Looked up from germline, CDR1 is DFQATT and CDR2 is SNEGSKA (reference sequence). The CDR3 nucleotides read TGCAGTGCTAGTAGGGGACTAGCGGGAGGGGAGACCCAGTACTTC. Translated: CSASRGLAGGETQYF.